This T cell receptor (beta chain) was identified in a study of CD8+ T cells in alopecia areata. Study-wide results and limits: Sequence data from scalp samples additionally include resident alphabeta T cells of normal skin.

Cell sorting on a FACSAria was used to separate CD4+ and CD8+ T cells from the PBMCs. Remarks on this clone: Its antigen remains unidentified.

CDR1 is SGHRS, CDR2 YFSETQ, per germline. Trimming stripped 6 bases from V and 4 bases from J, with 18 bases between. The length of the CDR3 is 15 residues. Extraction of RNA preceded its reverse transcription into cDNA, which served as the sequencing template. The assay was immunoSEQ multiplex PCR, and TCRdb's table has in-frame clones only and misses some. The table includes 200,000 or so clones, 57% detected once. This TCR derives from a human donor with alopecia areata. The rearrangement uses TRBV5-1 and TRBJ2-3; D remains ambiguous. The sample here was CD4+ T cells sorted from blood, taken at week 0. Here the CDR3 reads CASKWAQPEADTQYF. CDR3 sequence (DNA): TGCGCCAGCAAATGGGCCCAACCTGAGGCAGATACGCAGTATTTT.